The present TCR beta chain was sequenced within a study of PD-1 blockade in classical Hodgkin lymphoma. The time point was: cycle 4 day 1 (C4D1), after 5 to 7 weeks of nivolumab. Relapse after autologous stem cell transplantation occurred in every patient, and brentuximab vedotin exposure varied. Points on this clone: Antigen unknown.

Findings and caveats of the study: The study found that TCR diversity rose significantly by C4D1 in CD4+ but not CD8+ cells. Newly diagnosed patients had baseline TCR diversity that was reportedly lower than that of healthy donors. For complete responders, baseline diversity was comparable to that of newly diagnosed patients.

This CDR3 contains 16 residues. Germline V gene sequence: CDR1 SGHTA, CDR2 FQGNSA. The ends lost 3 bases at V and 4 bases at J; junction bases unmatched: 7. TCRdb's copy holds only in-frame clones and misses some; the assay was immunoSEQ multiplex PCR. Found here are roughly 60,000 clones, around 90% of them singletons; the top ten hold around a tenth. The clonotype was recovered from a human donor with classical Hodgkin lymphoma. The genes are TRBV7-2 and TRBJ1-5, with TRBD1 matching 9 bases. Sequenced material: peripheral blood mononuclear cells (PBMCs), taken before the fourth cycle of nivolumab. CDR3 coding DNA: TGTGCCAGCAGCTTGACAGGGGGTAACGCTAATCAGCCCCAGCATTTT. As protein: CASSLTGGNANQPQHF.